Below are 15 T cell receptor beta chains sequenced from a single sample in a study of patients and donors after allogeneic stem cell transplantation. A single record per CDR3 protein comes from TCRdb applying MiXCR to the RT-PCR reads. The top ten hold around 25% of the sample, which has 100,000 to 120,000 distinct CDR3 sequences, around 38% seen once. Sequencing was done on a sample of blood, either unsorted or a sorted T cell fraction (not recorded which). Receptor source: a human donor who was either an allogeneic HSCT recipient or a stem cell or donor lymphocyte infusion donor (not recorded which). It is not recorded whose cells these are; they may come from a transplant donor.

The chain recombines TRBV5-6 with TRBJ2-1, with D possibly being TRBD2 (6 bases). Between the trimmed V and J ends, which lost 2 bases and 5 bases, there was a span of 11 bases. The CDR3 spans 14 residues. Germline assignment: CDR1 SGHDT and CDR2 YYEEEE. CDR3 bases: TGTGCCAGCAGCTTCACTAGCATCCACAATGAGCAGTTCTTC. This sequence encodes CASSFTSIHNEQFF.

This clonotype came up a few times. The gene calls are TRBV6-2 or TRBV6-3 and TRBJ2-7; TRBD2 might be the D (5 bases). Deletions cut 2 bases from V and 6 bases from J, with 11 bases between. The length of the CDR3 is 13 residues. Per the germline V gene, CDR1 is MNHEY and CDR2 is SVGEGT. The CDR3 spells CASSYQGRGEQYF. The CDR3 bases are TGTGCCAGCAGTTACCAAGGTCGGGGCGAGCAGTACTTC.

This clonotype has just a few counts. This rearrangement joins TRBV21-1 to TRBJ1-5; TRBD1 is the table's D call, not checked against the DNA. TRBV21-1 is listed as a pseudogene. CDR3 length: 15 residues. The DNA for the CDR3 is TGTGCCAGCAGCAAAGCCAGGGTAGAAATACAGCCCCAGCATTTT. Protein: CASSKARVEIQPQHF.

The chain joins TRBV6-6 to TRBJ1-1; 10 bases match TRBD1. In germline, CDR1 is MNHNY, CDR2 SVGAGI (reference sequence). The CDR3 totals 14 residues. The V and J ends lost 5 bases and 5 bases, in that order; junction bases with no gene match: 5. CDR3 bases: TGTGCCAGCAGTACCAGACAGGGGGCTACTGAAGCTTTCTTT. Amino acids: CASSTRQGATEAFF.

This clonotype was observed a handful of times. This chain links TRBV11-2 with TRBJ1-1; D is undetermined. Germline lookup yields CDR1 SGHAT and CDR2 FQNNGV. Trimming removed 5 bases from V and 4 bases from J, with 5 bases in between. The CDR3 runs 11 residues. Written as DNA, the CDR3 is TGTGCCAGCAGCATAAGCACTGAAGCTTTCTTT. Encoded protein: CASSISTEAFF.

This sequence joins TRBV18 and TRBJ2-7, with 7 bases identical to TRBD1. This CDR3 region has 14 residues. V lost 1 base, J lost 2 bases, and 2 bases stayed unmatched. Germline V lookup: CDR1 KGHSH, CDR2 LQKENI. DNA of the CDR3: TGTGCCAGCTCACCACTCGACAGGGCCTACGAGCAGTACTTC. This codes for CASSPLDRAYEQYF.

By share, this clonotype counts as medium-sized (0.01 to 0.1%). The chain carries TRBV12-3 or TRBV12-4 and TRBJ1-2, with no clear D. The CDR3 has 11 residues. Trimming stripped 9 bases from V and 4 bases from J, with 9 bases between. The CDR3 sequence: CASGVAYGYTF. DNA of the CDR3: TGTGCCAGTGGGGTGGCCTATGGCTACACCTTC.

This sequence joins TRBV5-6 and TRBJ2-1, with 7 bases fitting TRBD1. The CDR3 has 16 residues. The germline V gene encodes CDR1 SGHDT and CDR2 YYEEEE. After removal of 2 bases from V and 4 bases from J, the junction contained 9 bases not matched to a gene. DNA of the CDR3: TGTGCCAGCAGCTTAGTGTTCAGGACAGGATACAATGAGCAGTTCTTC. It translates to CASSLVFRTGYNEQFF.

The CDR3 sequence is CASSSGPEAFF. CDR3 in DNA: TGTGCCAGCAGTTCCGGGCCTGAAGCTTTCTTT. The chain has TRBV6-5 and TRBJ1-1; D remains unclear. Deletions cut 4 bases from V and 6 bases from J, with 6 bases between. The CDR3 spans 11 residues. Germline V lookup: CDR1 MNHEY, CDR2 SVGAGI.

The chain couples TRBV20-1 to TRBJ1-6; 8 bases match TRBD1. V lost 2 bases, J lost 6 bases, and 6 bases stayed unmatched. Germline loops: CDR1 DFQATT, CDR2 SNEGSKA (reference sequence). CDR3 length equals 15 residues. This CDR3 is CSARPGQGPNSPLHF. In DNA form, the CDR3 reads TGCAGTGCTAGACCCGGACAGGGCCCTAATTCACCCCTCCACTTT.

This clonotype was counted a few times. For the CDR3, the DNA is TGCAGCGTTGCTCGGGACAGGGTAGTCGAGCAGTACTTC. Translating it yields CSVARDRVVEQYF. This chain links TRBV29-1 with TRBJ2-7, with TRBD1 matching 9 bases. This CDR3 has 13 amino acids. Germline V CDR1 and CDR2: SQVTM, ANQGSEA. After removal of 4 bases from V and 6 bases from J, the junction contained 7 bases not matched to a gene.

The sample holds a few counts of this clonotype. J is TRBJ1-5 and V is TRBV29-1; no firm D call. V lost 4 bases, J lost 3 bases, and 7 bases lay in between. The CDR3 runs to 12 residues. In germline, CDR1 is SQVTM, CDR2 ANQGSEA. The CDR3 coding sequence is TGCAGCGTTGGGGCCAACAATCAGCCCCAGCATTTT. Its translation: CSVGANNQPQHF.

The J gene is TRBJ2-7, the V gene TRBV7-9; D gene uncertain. Trimming shortened V by 0 bases and J by 6 bases, and 6 bases separated the two germline ends. Germline CDR1 is SEHNR and CDR2 is FQNEAQ (reference sequence). The CDR3 is made up of 12 amino acids. The CDR3 spells CASSLAWGEQYF. For the CDR3, the DNA is TGTGCCAGCAGCTTAGCCTGGGGCGAGCAGTACTTC.

The chain recombines TRBV4-3 with TRBJ2-3; TRBD2 agrees at 12 bases. The CDR3 consists of 14 residues. The J segment lost 5 bases and the V segment lost 5 bases, leaving 2 bases of the junction unmatched. Looked up from germline, CDR1 is LGHNA and CDR2 is YSLEER. CDR3 residues: CASSKTSGGDTQYF. The CDR3, as DNA: TGCGCCAGCAGCAAGACTAGCGGGGGAGATACGCAGTATTTT.

This clonotype showed up just a few times. This chain links TRBV28 with TRBJ1-5; TRBD1 might be the D (5 bases). The CDR3 sequence is 16 residues long. The ends were cut back, 0 bases at V and 2 bases at J, with 11 bases in the middle. Germline V gene sequence: CDR1 MDHEN, CDR2 SYDVKM. The CDR3 spells CASSLWGRGGNQPQHF. CDR3 nucleotides: TGTGCCAGCAGTTTATGGGGGCGGGGGGGCAATCAGCCCCAGCATTTT.